The 21 T cell receptor beta chains presented below share a single source sample, sequenced in a study of cytotoxic CD8 clonotypes in ibrutinib-treated CLL. Using immunoSEQ multiplex PCR, the repertoire was profiled, and TCRdb retains in-frame clones only, with some absent. The sample lists 65,000 to 80,000 clones; 75% to 90% were seen once. The sequences come from PBMCs, collected after 24 months of ibrutinib treatment. Every receptor here comes from a human donor with chronic lymphocytic leukemia.

The J gene is TRBJ2-2, the V gene TRBV6-6; the match to TRBD2 covers 7 bases. V trimming: 0 bases; J trimming: 4 bases; junction bases outside the gene matches: 5. The germline V gene has CDR1 MNHNY and CDR2 SVGAGI (reference sequence). There are 16 residues in the CDR3. The DNA of the CDR3 is TGTGCCAGCAGTTACTCGACTAGCTGGGGCACCGGGGAGCTGTTTTTT. Its translation: CASSYSTSWGTGELFF.

The V call is TRBV4-1, the J call TRBJ2-2; the D is unclear. Germline CDR1 reads MGHRA; CDR2 reads YSYEKL. Trimming shortened V by 0 bases and J by 7 bases, and 12 bases separated the two germline ends. The CDR3 consists of 15 residues. In DNA, the CDR3 is TGCGCCAGCAGCCAAGAACCAGGATTCGTCGGGGAGCTGTTTTTT. Translation gives CASSQEPGFVGELFF.

The table lists this clone with a few counts. CDR3 protein: CASSSDYSTDTQYF. DNA for the CDR3: TGTGCCAGCAGCTCGGACTATAGCACAGATACGCAGTATTTT. The J gene is TRBJ2-3, the V gene TRBV5-4, with a weak D call TRBD2 (6 bases). The CDR3 is 14 residues long. The germline CDR1 and CDR2 sequences are SGHNT and YYREEE (reference sequence). Deletions cut 3 bases from V and 0 bases from J, with 8 bases between.

The chain has TRBV5-1 and TRBJ1-4; no clear D gene. The CDR3 spans 14 residues. Germline lookup yields CDR1 SGHRS and CDR2 YFSETQ. Trimming removed 0 bases at V and 4 bases at J, with 7 bases between. The CDR3 DNA is TGCGCCAGCAGCTTGGGAGGGAATAATGAAAAACTGTTTTTT. This gives the protein CASSLGGNNEKLFF.

The CDR3 DNA reads TGCGCCAGCAGCCACCCGGTAAGACTAGCGGGAGGCCGGGATACGCAGTATTTT. It yields the protein CASSHPVRLAGGRDTQYF. The gene calls are TRBV4-1 and TRBJ2-3; TRBD2 agrees at 13 bases. The CDR3 loop spans 18 amino acids. Looked up from germline, CDR1 is MGHRA and CDR2 is YSYEKL. After removal of 3 bases from V and 6 bases from J, the junction contained 12 bases not matched to a gene.

The V and J genes are TRBV6-1 and TRBJ2-1, with D perhaps assigned TRBD1 or TRBD2 (5 bases each). This CDR3 has 13 residues. In germline, CDR1 is MNHNS, CDR2 SASEGT. Trimming left V 4 bases short and J 8 bases short, with 12 bases between. The CDR3 region has the DNA TGTGCCAGCAGTGGAACAGGCGGGTATGAGCAGTTCTTC. It specifies CASSGTGGYEQFF.

The J gene is TRBJ2-1, the V gene TRBV6-1; 9 bases align to TRBD2. The V and J ends lost 2 bases and 7 bases, in that order; junction bases with no gene match: 9. CDR1 MNHNS and CDR2 SASEGT come from the germline V gene. The CDR3 extends over 16 amino acids. The CDR3 loop is CASSENLAGVFNEQFF. CDR3 sequence (DNA): TGTGCCAGCAGTGAAAATTTAGCGGGAGTTTTTAATGAGCAGTTCTTC.

There are a few counts of this clone. The V and J genes are TRBV28 and TRBJ2-2; the D is unclear. V lost 5 bases and J lost 13, with 17 bases in between. Germline V gene lookup returns CDR1 MDHEN and CDR2 SYDVKM. This CDR3 is 13 amino acids long. The CDR3 DNA follows: TGTGCCAGCAGTCCCGGGCCTAGTAACTGGCTGTTTTTT. Its translation: CASSPGPSNWLFF. Full variable domain (rest looked up from reference TRBV28 and TRBJ2-2): DVKVTQSSRYLVKRTGEKVFLECVQDMDHENMFWYRQDPGLGLRLIYFSYDVKMKEKGDIPEGYSVSREKKERFSLILESASTNQTSMYLCASSPGPSNWLFFGEGSRLTVL.

The V call is TRBV7-9, the J call TRBJ1-1; D possibly corresponds to TRBD1 (5 bases). V was cut by 0 bases and J by 4 bases, with 15 bases left in between. This CDR3 contains 16 residues. CDR1 and CDR2 (germline): SEHNR, FQNEAQ (reference sequence). CDR3 region: CASSLAKTDRSTEAFF. CDR3 DNA: TGTGCCAGCAGCTTAGCGAAAACAGACAGATCCACTGAAGCTTTCTTT.

V and J are TRBV7-9 and TRBJ2-2; D gene uncertain. V was pared by 5 bases and J by 5 bases, with 12 bases between. The length of the CDR3 is 14 residues. The V gene's germline CDR1 is SEHNR and CDR2 FQNEAQ (reference sequence). The CDR3 DNA is TGTGCCAGCAGCCCCGGGCAGAAGACCGGGGAGCTGTTTTTT. Protein sequence: CASSPGQKTGELFF.

V usage is TRBV6-1 and J usage is TRBJ1-5, with TRBD1 identical over 7 bases. CDR1 and CDR2 from the germline V gene are MNHNS and SASEGT. The CDR3 loop spans 16 amino acids. The trim removed 3 bases at V and 2 bases at J, leaving 7 bases unmatched. CDR3 region: CASSDRQGVGNQPQHF. DNA for the CDR3: TGTGCCAGCAGTGATAGACAGGGAGTGGGCAATCAGCCCCAGCATTTT.

V and J are TRBV5-5 and TRBJ2-3; perhaps TRBD1 as D (6 bases). Germline V gives CDR1 SGHKS, CDR2 YYEKEE (reference sequence). V lost 4 bases, J lost 0 bases, and 15 bases lay in between. This CDR3 contains 16 residues. The DNA for the CDR3 is TGTGCCAGCAGCCCGGACAGAAGAACTAGCACAGATACGCAGTATTTT. Amino acids: CASSPDRRTSTDTQYF.

This clone appeared a single time. The chain joins TRBV7-2 to TRBJ2-1; 8 bases agree with TRBD2. From germline, CDR1 is SGHTA and CDR2 FQGNSA. With 5 bases clipped from V and 5 bases from J, the junction kept 2 bases outside the gene matches. This CDR3 comprises 13 residues. CDR3 sequence (DNA): TGTGCCAGCAGCGGACTAGCCGACAATGAGCAGTTCTTC. It codes for CASSGLADNEQFF.

The table lists this clone with a count of one. The chain recombines TRBV15 with TRBJ2-5, with 10 bases lining up with TRBD2. Germline trimming cut 2 bases from V and 5 bases from J; bases unmatched to any gene: 5. The CDR3 has 15 amino acids. The V gene's germline CDR1 is LNHNV and CDR2 YYDKDF (reference sequence). The CDR3: CATSRPSGSRETQYF. In DNA, the CDR3 is TGTGCCACCAGCAGACCTAGCGGGAGTCGTGAGACCCAGTACTTC.

The genes are TRBV6-5 and TRBJ2-2; D unclear. V lost 8 bases and J lost 6, with 7 bases in between. Germline loops: CDR1 MNHEY, CDR2 SVGAGI. CDR3 length: 11 amino acids. The CDR3 loop reads CASGRSGELFF. CDR3 DNA sequence: TGTGCCAGCGGAAGATCCGGGGAGCTGTTTTTT.

The rearrangement uses TRBV7-2 and TRBJ2-7; TRBD2 agrees at 11 bases. V shed 8 bases, J shed 2 bases, and the junction held 2 bases outside the gene matches. The CDR3 runs to 13 residues. The V gene's germline CDR1 is SGHTA and CDR2 FQGNSA. The CDR3 DNA reads TGTGCCAGCGGGACTAGCGGAGCCTACGAGCAGTACTTC. Translating gives CASGTSGAYEQYF.

The rearrangement uses TRBV5-4 and TRBJ2-5; weak D call: TRBD1 (5 bases). The CDR3 has 16 residues. Between the trimmed V and J ends, which lost 4 bases and 5 bases, there was a span of 21 bases. Per the germline V gene, CDR1 is SGHNT and CDR2 is YYREEE (reference sequence). The CDR3 DNA is TGTGCCAGCAGCCGCCTCCAAGGACACACTCGGGAGACCCAGTACTTC. It is translated as CASSRLQGHTRETQYF.

V is TRBV21-1 and J is TRBJ2-7; whether TRBD1, the table's D call, matches the DNA was not checked. TRBV21-1 is flagged as a pseudogene. The CDR3 is 16 amino acids. The CDR3 loop is CASSKDETGFTYEQYF. CDR3 nucleotide sequence: TGTGCCAGCAGCAAAGATGAGACAGGCTTTACCTACGAGCAGTACTTC.

The rearrangement links TRBV27 to TRBJ2-7; D unresolved. The germline V and J ends were trimmed by 0 bases and 2 bases, with 11 bases remaining between them. The CDR3 sequence is 15 residues long. Germline loops: CDR1 MNHEY, CDR2 SMNVEV (reference sequence). The CDR3 DNA reads TGTGCCAGCAGTTTATCCCCGGACGCGGCCTACGAGCAGTACTTC. It encodes CASSLSPDAAYEQYF.

This rearrangement joins TRBV28 to TRBJ2-5; TRBD2 matches 11 bases. CDR3 size: 15 residues. Trimming removed 4 bases from V and 3 bases from J; junction bases left unmatched: 4. Germline CDR1 MDHEN, CDR2 SYDVKM. The CDR3, as DNA: TGTGCCAGCAGTTCTATAGCGGGAGGGGAAGAGACCCAGTACTTC. It codes for CASSSIAGGEETQYF.

J is TRBJ2-3 and V is TRBV2; D gene unclear. Germline V gene data show CDR1 as SNHLY and CDR2 as FYNNEI. Trimming removed 3 bases at V and 2 bases at J, with 3 bases between. This CDR3 contains 12 residues. CDR3 DNA sequence: TGTGCCAGCAGTGATAACACAGATACGCAGTATTTT. Translating it yields CASSDNTDTQYF.